These 29 T cell receptor beta chains share one sample of origin, sequenced in a study of identical twins. TCRdb reprocessed the 5' RACE reads with MiXCR, giving one entry per CDR3 protein. The sample holds a few hundred thousand distinct CDR3 sequences; 12% to 15% are singletons and the top ten take roughly 0.44%. The same data also contributed to another study, on yellow fever vaccine responses in identical twins.

The sequenced sample was CD4+ T cells sorted from blood. The receptors were gathered from a woman between 18 and 30 years old in good health.

This clonotype was found a few times. The rearrangement joins TRBV5-1 to TRBJ2-3, with 7 bases matching TRBD2. The CDR3 sequence is 16 residues long. From germline, CDR1 is SGHRS and CDR2 YFSETQ. J lost 1 base, V lost 0 bases, and 5 bases had no gene match. The CDR3 DNA reads TGCGCCAGCAGCTTGGGCGGCGGGAGAGGCACAGATACGCAGTATTTT. Its translation: CASSLGGGRGTDTQYF.

This clonotype turned up a few times. J is TRBJ1-5 and V is TRBV20-1; 7 nucleotides agree with TRBD1. Germline trimming cut 5 bases from V and 3 bases from J; bases unmatched to any gene: 7. The CDR3 has 14 amino acids. Looked up from germline, CDR1 is DFQATT and CDR2 is SNEGSKA (reference sequence). CDR3 region: CSACSDRNNQPQHF. In DNA, the CDR3 is TGCAGTGCTTGCTCGGACAGGAACAATCAGCCCCAGCATTTT.

CDR3 sequence: CASSLGLFDGYTF. Here the CDR3 DNA reads TGTGCCAGCAGCCTGGGACTTTTTGATGGCTACACCTTC. The V and J genes are TRBV11-2 and TRBJ1-2; D possibly corresponds to TRBD1 (5 bases). The V end was cut by 5 bases, the J end by 6 bases, with 13 bases between. There are 13 residues in the CDR3. Germline CDR1 and CDR2: SGHAT and FQNNGV. The variable domain in full, with the rest retrieved from reference TRBV11-2 and TRBJ1-2, is EAGVAQSPRYKIIEKRQSVAFWCNPISGHATLYWYQQILGQGPKLLIQFQNNGVVDDSQLPKDRFSAERLKGVDSTLKIQPAKLEDSAVYLCASSLGLFDGYTFGSGTRLTVV.

The chain employs TRBV10-3 and TRBJ2-3, with D possibly being TRBD1 (6 bases). Germline CDR1 is ENHRY and CDR2 is SYGVKD. V was shortened by 0 bases and J by 6 bases, with 10 bases between the two germline ends. CDR3 size: 14 residues. Here the CDR3 reads CAISESTGPDTQYF. DNA for the CDR3: TGTGCCATCAGTGAGTCGACAGGACCGGATACGCAGTATTTT.

With regard to this clonotype: This may be a read error: a much more frequent sequence differs by one nucleotide. The chain recombines TRBV6-1 with TRBJ2-1, with D possibly TRBD2 on 6 matching bases. Trimming cost V 4 bases and J 1 base, with 11 bases left between them. CDR3 size: 15 residues. CDR1 is MNHNS, CDR2 SASEGT, per germline. The CDR3: CASSAGTLSYNEQFF. In DNA form, the CDR3 reads TGTGCCAGCAGTGCCGGGACTTTGTCCTACAATGAGCAGTTCTTC.

The chain is built from TRBV20-1 and TRBJ2-3; TRBD2 agrees at 9 bases. CDR3 length: 17 amino acids. V was pared by 1 base and J by 4 bases, with 12 bases of the junction left unmatched. Germline CDR1 reads DFQATT; CDR2 reads SNEGSKA (reference sequence). CDR3 residues: CSARVAGGAGPPDTQYF. The CDR3 region has the DNA TGCAGTGCTAGAGTCGCGGGGGGGGCGGGTCCGCCAGATACGCAGTATTTT.

This clonotype was counted at least ten times. The gene calls are TRBV12-3 or TRBV12-4 and TRBJ2-1, with 8 bases lining up with TRBD1. The CDR3 sequence is 12 residues long. J lost 10 bases, V lost 5 bases, and 4 bases had no gene match. The CDR3 is CASSAGGREQFF. DNA for the CDR3: TGTGCCAGCAGTGCAGGGGGCAGGGAGCAGTTCTTC.

V gene TRBV5-6 combines with J gene TRBJ2-7; TRBD1 might be the D (5 bases). Trimming removed 4 bases from V and 1 base from J, with 12 bases in between. CDR1 and CDR2 from the germline V gene are SGHDT and YYEEEE. The CDR3 has 14 amino acids. Written as DNA, the CDR3 is TGTGCCAGCAGCACCCGGACACCGTCCTACGAGCAGTACGTC. Translated, it gives CASSTRTPSYEQYV.

This clonotype occurred a few times. The V call is TRBV2, the J call TRBJ2-2; perhaps TRBD1 as D (5 bases). The V and J ends lost 6 bases and 4 bases respectively, with 15 bases between them. Germline V gene sequence: CDR1 SNHLY, CDR2 FYNNEI. This CDR3 is built from 15 residues. In DNA, the CDR3 is TGTGCCAGCAGGGGGCAGGGCGTCGGCACCGGGGAGCTGTTTTTT. Its translation: CASRGQGVGTGELFF.

The chain couples TRBV7-2 to TRBJ2-1; TRBD1 or TRBD2 may be the D gene (6 bases each). The CDR3 loop spans 15 amino acids. Germline CDR1 is SGHTA and CDR2 is FQGNSA. Trimming stripped 2 bases from V and 2 bases from J, with 10 bases between. CDR3 protein: CASSLFRGPYNEQFF. The CDR3 DNA reads TGTGCCAGCAGCTTATTCCGGGGGCCCTACAATGAGCAGTTCTTC.

The chain combines TRBV19 with TRBJ1-5; tentative D call: TRBD1 (5 bases). This CDR3 has 16 residues. The V end lost 3 bases, the J end lost 1 base, and 13 bases lay between the germline ends. Germline lookup yields CDR1 LNHDA and CDR2 SQIVND (reference sequence). Here the CDR3 DNA reads TGTGCCAGTAGTATTTGGGGGGTCTTGAGCAATCAGCCCCAGCATTTT. Protein sequence: CASSIWGVLSNQPQHF. The full variable domain, rest sourced from reference TRBV19 and TRBJ1-5, is DGGITQSPKYLFRKEGQNVTLSCEQNLNHDAMYWYRQDPGQGLRLIYYSQIVNDFQKGDIAEGYSVSREKKESFPLTVTSAQKNPTAFYLCASSIWGVLSNQPQHFGDGTRLSIL.

There are a few counts of this clonotype. This sequence joins TRBV5-1 and TRBJ2-3, with 8 bases fitting TRBD2. The V gene end was trimmed by 4 bases and the J gene end by 7 bases; junction bases not matched to a gene: 14. CDR3 length: 16 residues. Germline values: CDR1 SGHRS, CDR2 YFSETQ. The CDR3 bases are TGCGCCAGCAGCCACCCGGCCGGGGGGGGCTTAAATACGCAGTATTTT. Encoded protein: CASSHPAGGGLNTQYF.

The rearrangement uses TRBV20-1 and TRBJ1-5; a weak D match, TRBD1 (5 bases). Germline CDR1 DFQATT, CDR2 SNEGSKA (reference sequence). The CDR3 sequence is 13 residues long. Trimming removed 4 bases at V and 6 bases at J, with 13 bases between. The CDR3 coding sequence is TGCAGTGCTACAAGGGACGAGGGTCAGCCCCAGCATTTT. Translating it yields CSATRDEGQPQHF.

This clonotype was detected many times. The rearrangement joins TRBV5-1 to TRBJ1-1; tentatively, D is TRBD1 (5 bases). Germline assignment: CDR1 SGHRS and CDR2 YFSETQ. The CDR3 runs to 16 residues. V was cut by 0 bases and J by 6 bases, with 18 bases left in between. CDR3 DNA sequence: TGCGCCAGCAGCTTGGTTCGGGGACCATCGAGCTCTGAAGCTTTCTTT. Translation gives CASSLVRGPSSSEAFF.

The chain recombines TRBV20-1 with TRBJ2-1, with D possibly being TRBD1 (6 bases). Germline V gene data show CDR1 as DFQATT and CDR2 as SNEGSKA (reference sequence). V lost 1 base, J lost 0 bases, and 13 bases lay in between. This CDR3 is built from 16 residues. The CDR3, as DNA: TGCAGTGCTAGAGCTTCGACAGGAGTCTCCTACAATGAGCAGTTCTTC. Translated: CSARASTGVSYNEQFF.

The chain has TRBV7-9 and TRBJ2-1; no clear D gene. Germline V gene lookup returns CDR1 SEHNR and CDR2 FQNEAQ (reference sequence). Between the trimmed V and J ends, which lost 0 bases and 6 bases, there was a span of 9 bases. The CDR3 contains 14 residues. The CDR3 sequence is CASSLAGTFNEQFF. For the CDR3, the DNA is TGTGCCAGCAGCTTAGCGGGCACCTTCAATGAGCAGTTCTTC.

The V gene is TRBV24-1, the J gene TRBJ2-5; a possible D gene is TRBD2 (6 bases). CDR1 is KGHDR and CDR2 is SFDVKD in the germline V gene. V lost 5 bases and J 1 base, leaving 10 bases between the germline ends. CDR3 length: 14 residues. CDR3 sequence: CATSGAGGQETQYF. The CDR3 region has the DNA TGTGCCACCAGTGGGGCCGGGGGCCAAGAGACCCAGTACTTC.

This clonotype occurred a few times. The V call is TRBV6-1, the J call TRBJ2-2; unclear D gene. CDR3 length: 10 residues. Germline V gene data show CDR1 as MNHNS and CDR2 as SASEGT. Trimming removed 10 bases from V and 3 bases from J, with 3 bases in between. The CDR3 spells CATYTGELFF. CDR3 nucleotides: TGTGCCACCTACACCGGGGAGCTGTTTTTT.

CDR3 sequence reads: CASSPLVPGGYGYTF. The DNA for the CDR3 is TGTGCCAGCAGCCCTTTAGTACCGGGGGGCTATGGCTACACCTTC. V and J are TRBV3-1 and TRBJ1-2, with D possibly TRBD1 on 5 matching bases. The germline CDR1 and CDR2 sequences are LGHDT and YNNKEL (reference sequence). The CDR3 has 15 residues. Trimming took off 4 bases at V and 4 bases at J, with 16 bases between the two ends.

This chain uses TRBV10-3 with TRBJ2-7; TRBD2 agrees at 8 bases. Per germline, CDR1 ENHRY and CDR2 SYGVKD. The CDR3 runs 14 residues. The V segment lost 7 bases and the J segment 0 bases; nucleotides outside the gene matches: 5. The CDR3, as DNA: TGTGCCATCAACCCCAGCGGGAGCTCCTACGAGCAGTACTTC. It codes for CAINPSGSSYEQYF.

J is TRBJ2-6 and V is TRBV12-3 or TRBV12-4; TRBD2 aligns across 11 bases. The CDR3 contains 18 residues. J lost 0 bases, V lost 8 bases, and 9 bases had no gene match. Here the CDR3 reads CASCPRTSGLSGANVLTF. Here the CDR3 DNA reads TGTGCCAGCTGTCCTCGGACTAGCGGGCTCTCTGGGGCCAACGTCCTGACTTTC.

The gene calls are TRBV20-1 and TRBJ1-1, with no clear D. Germline CDR1 DFQATT, CDR2 SNEGSKA (reference sequence). The V and J ends lost 2 bases and 0 bases respectively, with 7 bases between them. The CDR3 covers 13 residues. The CDR3 DNA sequence: TGCAGTGCTAGAAAACCCATGAACACTGAAGCTTTCTTT. Translation gives CSARKPMNTEAFF.

As concerns this clonotype: A much larger clone is a single base away; this may be a read error. This chain joins TRBV18 and TRBJ2-7; D gene unclear. Germline V lookup: CDR1 KGHSH, CDR2 LQKENI. Trimming shortened V by 4 bases and J by 7 bases, and 8 bases separated the two germline ends. The CDR3 runs to 11 residues. CDR3 loop: CASSRGREQYV. The CDR3 DNA follows: TGTGCCAGCTCACGAGGAAGGGAGCAGTACGTC.

There are a few counts of this clonotype. V is TRBV29-1 and J is TRBJ1-1; D may be TRBD1 (5 bases). Germline lookup yields CDR1 SQVTM and CDR2 ANQGSEA. V dropped 7 bases and J dropped 6 bases, with 15 bases sitting between them. CDR3 length equals 12 residues. In DNA, the CDR3 is TGCAGCGCCGCCTCGGGGGTCGCTGAAGCTTTCTTT. Its translation: CSAASGVAEAFF.

V usage is TRBV28 and J usage is TRBJ2-7; D is possibly TRBD2 (7 bases). V was pared by 8 bases and J by 1 base, with 18 bases between. CDR3 size: 15 residues. Germline V CDR1 and CDR2: MDHEN, SYDVKM. The DNA of the CDR3 is TGTGCCAGCTCCCTACAGGGCGGGAGTTCCTACGAGCAGTACTTC. Its translation is CASSLQGGSSYEQYF.

The chain recombines TRBV10-3 with TRBJ2-1; D is perhaps TRBD2 (6 bases). The CDR3 has 14 residues. Germline V gives CDR1 ENHRY, CDR2 SYGVKD. Trimming stripped 3 bases from V and 4 bases from J, with 10 bases between. The CDR3 sequence is CAISDDAGYNEQFF. CDR3 nucleotides: TGTGCCATCAGTGATGACGCGGGATACAATGAGCAGTTCTTC.

The J gene is TRBJ2-7, the V gene TRBV28; 8 nucleotides line up with TRBD2. The germline V gene encodes CDR1 MDHEN and CDR2 SYDVKM. This CDR3 spans 14 amino acids. Trimming at V came to 6 bases and at J to 2 bases, leaving 6 bases not matched to a gene. The CDR3 is CASSPGGGPYEQYV. The CDR3, as DNA: TGTGCCAGCAGCCCGGGGGGGGGCCCCTACGAGCAGTACGTC.

This clonotype was seen more than once but under ten times. This sequence joins TRBV12-3 or TRBV12-4 and TRBJ1-1; tentatively, D is TRBD1 (5 bases). The germline V and J ends were trimmed by 3 bases and 1 base, with 12 bases remaining between them. This CDR3 region has 15 residues. The CDR3 sequence: CASSLGDSENTEAFF. The CDR3, as DNA: TGTGCCAGCAGTTTGGGGGATTCAGAGAACACTGAAGCTTTCTTT.

This clonotype was counted a few times. The chain couples TRBV3-1 to TRBJ1-4; D unresolved. Deletions cut 4 bases from V and 0 bases from J, with 9 bases between. The germline V gene has CDR1 LGHDT and CDR2 YNNKEL (reference sequence). This CDR3 is 15 amino acids long. CDR3 in DNA: TGTGCCAGCAGCCCGTACGGAGCAACTAATGAAAAACTGTTTTTT. This encodes CASSPYGATNEKLFF.